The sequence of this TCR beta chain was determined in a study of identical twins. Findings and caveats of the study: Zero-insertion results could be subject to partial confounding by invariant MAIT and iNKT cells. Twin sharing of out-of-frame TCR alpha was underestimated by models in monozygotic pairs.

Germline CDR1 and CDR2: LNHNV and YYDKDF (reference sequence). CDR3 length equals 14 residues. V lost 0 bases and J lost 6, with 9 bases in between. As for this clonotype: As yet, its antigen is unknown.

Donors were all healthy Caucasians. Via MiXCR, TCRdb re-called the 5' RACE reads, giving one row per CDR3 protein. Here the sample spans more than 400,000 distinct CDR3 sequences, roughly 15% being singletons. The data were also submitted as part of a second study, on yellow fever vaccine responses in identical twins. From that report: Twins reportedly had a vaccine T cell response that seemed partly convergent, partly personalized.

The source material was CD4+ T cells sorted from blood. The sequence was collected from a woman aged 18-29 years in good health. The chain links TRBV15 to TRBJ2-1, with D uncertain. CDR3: CATSRDFPPNEQFF. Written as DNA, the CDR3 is TGTGCCACCAGCAGAGATTTCCCGCCCAATGAGCAGTTCTTC.